Following are 25 T cell receptor beta chains from one sample sequenced in a study of CD8+CD57+ T cells in acquired aplastic anemia. Patients selected for sequencing had displayed CD8+CD57+ cell expansion by flow cytometry. CDR3 and TCR beta VDJ profiling relied on a genomic DNA template. TCRdb passed the reads through MiXCR, listing each CDR3 protein once. Here the sample spans hundreds of thousands of distinct CDR3 sequences, under 40% being singletons. Sample: sorted CD4+, CD8+, or CD8+CD57+ T cells (not recorded which) from PBMCs. Receptors originate from a human donor with aplastic anemia.

With regard to this clonotype: This could be a read error, since a much larger clone is one nucleotide away. J is TRBJ1-2 and V is TRBV14, with TRBD1 identical over 7 bases. The CDR3 totals 13 residues. Germline CDR1 and CDR2: SGHDN and FVKESK. CDR3 protein: CASSPTGARGYAF. CDR3 in DNA: TGTGCCAGCAGCCCAACAGGGGCACGAGGCTACGCCTTC.

This clonotype is a singleton in its sample. This rearrangement joins TRBV15 to TRBJ1-1, with D hard to call. The germline V and J ends were trimmed by 8 bases and 1 base, with 11 bases remaining between them. Per the germline V gene, CDR1 is LNHNV and CDR2 is YYDKDF (reference sequence). The CDR3 has 13 residues. The CDR3 coding sequence is TGTGCCACCGGACGCGCTCCGAACACTGAAGCTTTCTTT. It specifies CATGRAPNTEAFF.

This clonotype was seen a handful of times. In DNA, the CDR3 is TGTGCCAGCATTACTCCGGGACACCCGGTAAATGCACACTACACCATATATTTT. It encodes CASITPGHPVNAHYTIYF. The chain recombines TRBV28 with TRBJ1-3; TRBD1 might be the D (6 bases). The V end was cut by 7 bases, the J end by 8 bases, with 30 bases between. The CDR3 has 18 residues. Germline lookup yields CDR1 MDHEN and CDR2 SYDVKM.

This clonotype was detected many times. J is TRBJ1-2 and V is TRBV7-9; no reliable D call. The CDR3 runs to 13 residues. CDR1 and CDR2 from the germline V gene are SEHNR and FQNEAQ (reference sequence). V lost 1 base and J lost 4, with 7 bases in between. CDR3 sequence: CASSLEQIYGYTF. Here the CDR3 DNA reads TGTGCCAGCAGCTTAGAACAGATCTATGGCTACACCTTC. The whole variable domain, filled in from reference TRBV7-9 and TRBJ1-2, reads DTGVSQNPRHKITKRGQNVTFRCDPISEHNRLYWYRQTLGQGPEFLTYFQNEAQLEKSRLLSDRFSAERPKGSFSTLEIQRTEQGDSAMYLCASSLEQIYGYTFGSGTRLTVV.

This sequence joins TRBV25-1 and TRBJ1-2; 7 nucleotides align to TRBD1. Germline V CDR1 and CDR2: MGHDK, SYGVNS. With 5 bases clipped from V and 6 bases from J, the junction kept 9 bases outside the gene matches. This CDR3 contains 14 residues. The CDR3, as DNA: TGTGCCAGCAGTTCGATGGGACAGCTAGATGGCTACACCTTC. It yields the protein CASSSMGQLDGYTF.

V usage is TRBV5-1 and J usage is TRBJ1-1; TRBD1 agrees at 11 bases. CDR1 is SGHRS and CDR2 is YFSETQ in the germline V gene. With 3 bases clipped from V and 4 bases from J, the junction kept 8 bases outside the gene matches. The CDR3 runs 16 residues. CDR3 nucleotide sequence: TGCGCCAGCAGCTCTACTCCCGGGACAGGGGGCACTGAAGCTTTCTTT. Translating it yields CASSSTPGTGGTEAFF.

Ten or more counts support this clonotype. This rearrangement joins TRBV9 to TRBJ1-3; D is possibly TRBD1 (6 bases). Per the germline V gene, CDR1 is SGDLS and CDR2 is YYNGEE. The CDR3 extends over 15 amino acids. Trimming pared 2 bases from V and 0 bases from J, leaving 9 bases between. The CDR3 sequence: CASSVTGNSGNTIYF. The DNA for the CDR3 is TGTGCCAGCAGCGTTACAGGGAACTCTGGAAACACCATATATTTT.

The chain employs TRBV12-3 or TRBV12-4 and TRBJ1-1; D gene uncertain. Between the trimmed V and J ends, which lost 5 bases and 1 base, there was a span of 14 bases. This CDR3 contains 15 residues. CDR3 DNA sequence: TGTGCCAGCAGTCCAAGCGAGGCAGGGAACACTGAAGCTTTCTTT. Translated: CASSPSEAGNTEAFF.

The V gene is TRBV19, the J gene TRBJ2-1; 9 positions agree with TRBD1. This CDR3 contains 16 residues. J gave up 5 bases and V 3 bases, and 8 bases lay outside the gene matches. The V gene's germline CDR1 is LNHDA and CDR2 SQIVND (reference sequence). The CDR3 region has the DNA TGTGCCAGTAGTATCCAGGGACAGGGACCTAACAATGAGCAGTTCTTC. Translating it yields CASSIQGQGPNNEQFF.

This clonotype has more than one count but fewer than ten. This chain uses TRBV5-1 with TRBJ2-2; no firm D call. The CDR3 has 13 amino acids. V was trimmed by 4 bases and J by 8 bases, leaving 12 bases between them. The germline gives CDR1 SGHRS, CDR2 YFSETQ. CDR3 amino acids: CASSLLKSGELFF. The CDR3 region has the DNA TGCGCCAGCAGCCTCCTGAAGTCTGGGGAGCTGTTTTTT.

This chain uses TRBV9 with TRBJ1-1; TRBD1 agrees at 8 bases. The trim removed 0 bases at V and 1 base at J, leaving 2 bases unmatched. The CDR3 is 15 residues long. Germline V gene lookup returns CDR1 SGDLS and CDR2 YYNGEE. The CDR3 region is CASSVGGQGNTEAFF. The CDR3 coding sequence is TGTGCCAGCAGCGTAGGAGGACAGGGGAACACTGAAGCTTTCTTT.

This clonotype was recorded a few times. The chain links TRBV28 to TRBJ2-7, with TRBD2 identical over 8 bases. The CDR3 extends over 15 amino acids. The J segment lost 5 bases and the V segment lost 7 bases, leaving 13 bases of the junction unmatched. From germline, CDR1 is MDHEN and CDR2 SYDVKM. The chain's CDR3 is CASNSWSGSWNEQYF. The CDR3 nucleotides are TGTGCCAGCAATTCGTGGAGCGGGAGTTGGAACGAGCAGTACTTC.

As concerns this clonotype: A read error may be the cause here, since a much bigger clone is one base away. The CDR3 DNA sequence: TGTGCCAGTAGTATGTTATGGGAGAGGAACACTGAAGCTTTCTTT. Protein sequence: CASSMLWERNTEAFF. V usage is TRBV19 and J usage is TRBJ1-1; no firm D call. Trimming cost V 3 bases and J 1 base, with 12 bases left between them. The CDR3 sequence is 15 residues long. CDR1 is LNHDA and CDR2 is SQIVND in the germline V gene (reference sequence).

This chain links TRBV6-2 or TRBV6-3 with TRBJ1-1; a weak D match, TRBD1 (6 bases). There are 18 residues in the CDR3. Germline V gene lookup returns CDR1 MNHEY and CDR2 SVGEGT. Trimming shortened V by 4 bases and J by 1 base, and 22 bases separated the two germline ends. In DNA form, the CDR3 reads TGTGCCAGCAGTTCCCAACTTAGGCGGGGGCGTGGGAACACTGAAGCTTTCTTT. The encoded protein is CASSSQLRRGRGNTEAFF.

The chain uses TRBV29-1 and TRBJ1-2; 8 bases fit TRBD1. The germline V gene encodes CDR1 SQVTM and CDR2 ANQGSEA. This CDR3 has 12 residues. V lost 5 bases, J lost 5 bases, and 4 bases stayed unmatched. CDR3 nucleotide sequence: TGCAGCGTTTCGACAGGGGCATATGGCTACACCTTC. Amino acids: CSVSTGAYGYTF.

This clonotype appeared many times. The chain carries TRBV24-1 and TRBJ2-1; TRBD1 agrees at 9 bases. CDR3 size: 16 residues. The germline gives CDR1 KGHDR, CDR2 SFDVKD. V lost 4 bases to trimming and J lost 5 bases; unmatched junction nucleotides: 8. The CDR3: CATSDRRDRVDNEQFF. The CDR3 DNA is TGTGCCACCAGTGACCGCCGGGACAGGGTTGACAATGAGCAGTTCTTC.

V is TRBV3-1 and J is TRBJ2-1, with a weak D call TRBD1 (5 bases). Deletions cut 1 base from V and 2 bases from J, with 18 bases between. This CDR3 is built from 18 residues. Germline V gene data show CDR1 as LGHDT and CDR2 as YNNKEL (reference sequence). Here the CDR3 DNA reads TGTGCCAGCAGCCAAGCATTACAGGACGACTCAACCTACAATGAGCAGTTCTTC. Protein sequence: CASSQALQDDSTYNEQFF.

Regarding this clonotype: Possible read error: a much larger clone is one base away. The chain has TRBV25-1 and TRBJ1-5; D possibly corresponds to TRBD1 (6 bases). CDR1 MGHDK and CDR2 SYGVNS come from the germline V gene. The CDR3 totals 15 residues. V was trimmed by 6 bases and J by 2 bases, leaving 14 bases between them. The CDR3 DNA is TGTGCCAGCAGCCCCCGGACAGCCTGCAATCAGCCCCAGCATTTT. This translates into CASSPRTACNQPQHF.

This clonotype was picked up a small number of times. The chain uses TRBV5-6 and TRBJ1-2; maybe TRBD1 (5 bases). Trimming left V 0 bases short and J 2 bases short, with 11 bases between. The germline gives CDR1 SGHDT, CDR2 YYEEEE. The CDR3 loop spans 15 amino acids. This CDR3 reads CASSLDTRENYGYTF. The CDR3 DNA follows: TGTGCCAGCAGCTTGGATACCAGGGAAAACTATGGCTACACCTTC.

In its sample, this clonotype was seen many times. The chain is built from TRBV7-2 and TRBJ1-3; 7 bases are shared with TRBD1. The CDR3 sequence is 15 residues long. Germline CDR1 and CDR2: SGHTA and FQGNSA. The J segment lost 2 bases and the V segment lost 5 bases, leaving 6 bases of the junction unmatched. The CDR3 region has the DNA TGTGCCAGCAGCAAACGGGGGACAGCTGGAAACACCATATATTTT. It yields the protein CASSKRGTAGNTIYF.

This clonotype appeared a few times. V usage is TRBV19 and J usage is TRBJ1-1, with TRBD1 identical over 8 bases. From germline, CDR1 is LNHDA and CDR2 SQIVND (reference sequence). V trimming: 9 bases; J trimming: 7 bases; junction bases outside the gene matches: 10. The CDR3 runs to 13 residues. DNA of the CDR3: TGTGCCAGCAGCCTAGGGACAGGTGATGAAGCTTTCTTT. Protein sequence: CASSLGTGDEAFF. Full variable domain (missing parts from reference TRBV19 and TRBJ1-1): DGGITQSPKYLFRKEGQNVTLSCEQNLNHDAMYWYRQDPGQGLRLIYYSQIVNDFQKGDIAEGYSVSREKKESFPLTVTSAQKNPTAFYLCASSLGTGDEAFFGQGTRLTVV.

This clonotype has a count of ten or more. This rearrangement joins TRBV2 to TRBJ1-2; D unresolved. This CDR3 is built from 15 residues. CDR1 and CDR2 from the germline V gene are SNHLY and FYNNEI. Trimming took off 1 base at V and 4 bases at J, with 13 bases between the two ends. CDR3 residues: CASSEEAGGRYGYTF. CDR3 DNA sequence: TGTGCCAGCAGTGAAGAGGCAGGAGGTCGCTATGGCTACACCTTC.

The chain links TRBV20-1 to TRBJ1-4, with unresolved D. Trimming shortened V by 3 bases and J by 3 bases, and 8 bases separated the two germline ends. The length of the CDR3 is 13 residues. The germline V gene has CDR1 DFQATT and CDR2 SNEGSKA (reference sequence). CDR3 nucleotide sequence: TGCAGTGCTAGGTCTGCCCCTAATGAAAAACTGTTTTTT. It codes for CSARSAPNEKLFF.

This clonotype was detected ten times or more. V and J are TRBV20-1 and TRBJ1-6, with a weak D call TRBD1 (6 bases). Trimming left V 3 bases short and J 14 bases short, with 17 bases between. Germline V gene sequence: CDR1 DFQATT, CDR2 SNEGSKA (reference sequence). The CDR3 runs 13 residues. The CDR3 is CSASREGVSSLHF. DNA of the CDR3: TGCAGTGCTAGCCGCGAGGGGGTTTCGTCCCTCCACTTT.

The chain's CDR3 is CASGDVSYYGYTF. CDR3 DNA: TGTGCCAGCGGTGACGTATCTTACTATGGCTACACCTTC. This sequence joins TRBV10-3 and TRBJ1-2, with no clear D. V was shortened by 10 bases and J by 3 bases, with 15 bases between the two germline ends. Germline lookup yields CDR1 ENHRY and CDR2 SYGVKD. CDR3 size: 13 residues.